This is a list of T cell receptor beta chains from one sample in a study of blood T cell repertoires in COVID-19. Assay used: immunoSEQ multiplex PCR; TCRdb lists only in-frame clones, some missing. The table lists around 110,000 clones, 82% of them singletons. The sequencing input was peripheral blood. These receptors were obtained from a woman in her 70s with acute or convalescent COVID-19. Both conserved end residues are part of each CDR3. A D gene is named only where the DNA matches it firmly. Size values are once, few and many counts, or a class for expanded clones, and some rows have none.

NA TRBD2 TRBJ2-3 TRBV7-3 CASSLGAGGPKDTQYF TGTGCCAGCAGCTTGGGAGCGGGGGGGCCAAAAGATACGCAGTATTTT
NA NA TRBJ1-4 TRBV5-4 CASSRRGEGGEKLFF TGTGCCAGCAGCAGACGGGGGGAAGGGGGTGAAAAACTGTTTTTT
once NA TRBJ2-2 TRBV11-3 CASSLGLRGELFF TGTGCCAGCAGCCTCGGACTCCGCGGGGAGCTGTTTTTT
NA NA TRBJ1-1 TRBV7-2 CASSPQTVNTEAFF TGTGCCAGCAGCCCCCAGACAGTTAACACTGAAGCTTTCTTT
NA NA TRBJ1-5 TRBV29-1 CSVGGAGNQPQHF TGCAGCGTTGGGGGCGCCGGCAATCAGCCCCAGCATTTT
once NA TRBJ1-2 TRBV20-1 CSARSHGYTF TGCAGTGCTAGGAGCCATGGCTACACCTTC
NA NA TRBJ2-5 TRBV6-1 CASSEYRAPVETQYF TGTGCCAGCAGTGAATACAGGGCCCCAGTGGAGACCCAGTACTTC
NA NA TRBJ2-5 TRBV7-7 CASSLGLSIGETQYF TGTGCCAGCAGCTTAGGGTTGTCAATCGGGGAGACCCAGTACTTC
NA NA TRBJ1-1 TRBV6-5 CASSYARQMNTEAFF TGTGCCAGCAGTTACGCGCGACAGATGAACACTGAAGCTTTCTTT
NA TRBD1 TRBJ2-3 TRBV6-5 CASTSGTGGMDTQYF TGTGCCAGCACTTCGGGGACAGGGGGCATGGATACGCAGTATTTT
NA TRBD1 TRBJ2-2 TRBV9 CASSVWQGQVSTGELFF TGTGCCAGCAGCGTTTGGCAGGGACAGGTGTCCACCGGGGAGCTGTTTTTT
NA TRBD1 TRBJ2-5 TRBV29-1 CSVRDSPGETQYF TGCAGCGTTAGGGACAGCCCAGGGGAGACCCAGTACTTC
few NA TRBJ1-1 TRBV10-1 CASRDSMNTEAFF TGCGCCAGCAGGGACAGCATGAACACTGAAGCTTTCTTT
NA NA TRBJ1-1 TRBV2 CASSAQGSNTEAFF TGTGCCAGCAGTGCCCAGGGGTCTAACACTGAAGCTTTCTTT
NA NA TRBJ2-3 TRBV6-6 CASSWDFSTDTQYF TGTGCCAGCAGTTGGGACTTTAGCACAGATACGCAGTATTTT
NA TRBD2 TRBJ2-5 TRBV10-1 CASSEGLAGATETQYF TGCGCCAGCAGTGAGGGCCTAGCGGGGGCTACAGAGACCCAGTACTTC
NA NA TRBJ2-1 TRBV6-5 CASTERGGHEQFF TGTGCCAGCACCGAACGAGGGGGACATGAGCAGTTCTTC
NA NA TRBJ1-2 TRBV12-3/TRBV12-4 CASSLGGADGYTF TGTGCCAGCAGTTTAGGGGGAGCGGATGGCTACACCTTC
once TRBD1 TRBJ1-4 TRBV18 CASSSGTGGTNEKLFF TGTGCCAGCTCGTCCGGGACAGGGGGGACTAATGAAAAACTGTTTTTT
NA NA TRBJ2-5 TRBV29-1 CSARVRMQETQYF TGCAGCGCTAGAGTACGAATGCAAGAGACCCAGTACTTC
NA TRBD1 TRBJ2-7 TRBV6-4 CASSDGDSRVQYF TGTGCCAGCAGTGACGGGGACAGTCGGGTACAGTACTTC
NA TRBD1 TRBJ1-2 TRBV10-3 CAISGTGQGYTF TGTGCCATCAGTGGGACAGGCCAGGGCTACACCTTC
NA TRBD1 TRBJ1-5 TRBV6-5 CASTTGPNQPQHF TGTGCCAGCACGACAGGGCCCAATCAGCCCCAGCATTTT
NA NA TRBJ2-2 TRBV11-3 CASSKAGDTGELFF TGTGCCAGCAGCAAAGCCGGGGACACCGGGGAGCTGTTTTTT
NA TRBD1 TRBJ1-1 TRBV7-8 CASSRDRGGTEAFF TGTGCCAGCAGCCGGGACAGGGGTGGCACTGAAGCTTTCTTT
NA TRBD1 TRBJ1-2 TRBV4-2 CASSQRDSKTYGYTF TGTGCCAGCAGCCAACGGGACAGTAAGACGTATGGCTACACCTTC
NA NA TRBJ1-2 TRBV25-1 CASSVGHHYGYTF TGTGCCAGCAGTGTCGGACACCACTATGGCTACACCTTC
NA NA TRBJ2-6 TRBV5-5 CASSFQELGGANVLTF TGTGCCAGCAGCTTCCAAGAACTAGGTGGGGCCAACGTCCTGACTTTC
NA NA TRBJ2-7 TRBV4-1 CASSRDSLSYEQYF TGCGCCAGCAGCCGGGACTCGCTCTCCTACGAGCAGTACTTC
few NA TRBJ2-1 TRBV19 CASSIGGRGAGVGSYNEQFF TGTGCCAGTAGTATAGGTGGTAGGGGCGCCGGCGTCGGCTCCTACAATGAGCAGTTCTTC
few NA TRBJ2-3 TRBV5-5 CASSFYSTTDTQYF TGTGCCAGCAGCTTTTACAGCACCACAGATACGCAGTATTTT
NA NA TRBJ1-6 TRBV9 CASSPTDWGGSPLHF TGTGCCAGCAGCCCAACGGACTGGGGGGGATCACCCCTCCACTTT
NA NA TRBJ1-2 TRBV5-6 CASSLGQIYGYTF TGTGCCAGCAGCTTGGGGCAAATCTATGGCTACACCTTC
NA NA TRBJ1-5 TRBV24-1 CATSYRVGNQPQHF TGTGCCACCAGTTACAGGGTTGGCAATCAGCCCCAGCATTTT
NA TRBD1 TRBJ1-1 TRBV18 CASSLDRESGKAFF TGTGCCAGCTCCCTCGACAGGGAGTCGGGTAAAGCTTTCTTT
few TRBD1 TRBJ1-1 TRBV27 CASSTFGQGAPSAFF TGTGCCAGCAGTACTTTCGGACAGGGGGCACCTTCCGCTTTCTTT
NA NA TRBJ2-6 TRBV11-1 CASSLRGSGANVLTF TGTGCCAGCAGCTTAAGAGGCTCTGGGGCCAACGTCCTGACTTTC
NA TRBD1 TRBJ1-4 TRBV7-6 CASSLGTGDNEKLFF TGTGCCAGCAGCTTAGGGACAGGGGATAATGAAAAACTGTTTTTT
NA NA TRBJ2-1 TRBV12-3/TRBV12-4 CASVAELYNEQFF TGTGCCAGCGTGGCAGAACTATACAATGAGCAGTTCTTC
NA TRBD1 TRBJ1-6 TRBV5-1 CASNRQGDNSPLHF TGCGCCAGCAACAGACAGGGCGATAATTCACCCCTCCACTTT
NA NA TRBJ2-7 TRBV5-1 CASSPALTPSSYEQYF TGCGCCAGCAGCCCGGCCTTGACCCCTAGCTCCTACGAGCAGTACTTC
NA NA TRBJ2-1 TRBV19 CASSIAWEPYNEQFF TGTGCCAGTAGTATAGCTTGGGAGCCTTACAATGAGCAGTTCTTC
once TRBD1 TRBJ1-2 TRBV12-3/TRBV12-4 CASSDQGGYGYTF TGTGCCAGCAGTGACCAGGGGGGCTATGGCTACACCTTC
NA NA TRBJ1-5 TRBV3-1/TRBV3-2 CASSQDGRQPQHF TGTGCCAGCAGCCAAGATGGGAGGCAGCCCCAGCATTTT
few NA TRBJ2-5 TRBV19 CASSIGGAQARETQYF TGTGCCAGTAGTATTGGGGGCGCACAGGCCAGGGAGACCCAGTACTTC
NA NA TRBJ1-2 TRBV6-5 CATFRQGADYGYTF TGTGCCACTTTTCGTCAGGGCGCCGACTATGGCTACACCTTC
NA TRBD1 TRBJ2-2 TRBV13 CASRNDRGRPNTGELFF TGTGCCAGCAGAAATGACAGGGGGCGCCCTAACACCGGGGAGCTGTTTTTT
NA NA TRBJ1-5 TRBV19 CASSIRTDNQPQHF TGTGCCAGTAGTATTAGGACAGACAATCAGCCCCAGCATTTT
once TRBD2 TRBJ2-3 TRBV27 CASSPGRGLAGELPSTDTQYF TGTGCCAGCAGCCCCGGCCGGGGACTAGCGGGGGAGCTCCCTAGCACAGATACGCAGTATTTT